This TCR beta chain was identified in a study of tumor and adjacent non-tumor tissue in lung cancer. Three rounds of nested PCR, following a modified ARM-PCR protocol, produced the TCRbeta library. A single record per CDR3 protein comes from TCRdb applying MiXCR to the multiplex PCR reads. The table includes some 97,000 distinct CDR3 sequences, about 62% detected once. This clonotype was observed at least ten times. Sequence at one end of the junction differs from germline and may be a read error. No cell sorting was done before RNA was extracted from the tissue. Distant lung tissue was collected more than 3 cm away from the tumor edge. Germline V CDR1 and CDR2: DFQATT, SNEGSKA (reference sequence). This CDR3 contains 14 residues.

The chain employs TRBV20-1 and TRBJ2-1, with TRBD2 matching 9 bases. The sequence was collected from a man aged 30-40 years with non-small cell lung cancer. Source material: distant non-tumor lung tissue. The CDR3 region is CSARAGTSFGEQFF. CDR3 bases: TGCAGTGCGAGAGCAGGGACTAGCTTCGGTGAGCAGTTCTTC.